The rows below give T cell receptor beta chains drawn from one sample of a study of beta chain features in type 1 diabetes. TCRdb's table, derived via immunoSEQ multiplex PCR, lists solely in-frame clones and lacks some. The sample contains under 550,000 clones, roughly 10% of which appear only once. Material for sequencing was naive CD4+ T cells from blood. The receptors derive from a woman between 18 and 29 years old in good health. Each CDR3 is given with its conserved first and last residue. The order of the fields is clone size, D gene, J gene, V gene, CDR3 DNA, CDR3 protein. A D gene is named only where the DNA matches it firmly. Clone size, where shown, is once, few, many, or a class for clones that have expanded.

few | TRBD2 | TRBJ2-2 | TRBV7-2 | TGTGCCAGCAGCCCCGACCTTAGCGGGTTGAACACCGGGGAGCTGTTTTTT | CASSPDLSGLNTGELFF
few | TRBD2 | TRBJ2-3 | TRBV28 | TGTGCCAGCAGCCGGGGACTAGCGGCTAGCACAGATACGCAGTATTTT | CASSRGLAASTDTQYF
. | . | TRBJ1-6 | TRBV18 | TGTGCCAGCTCCGAGGATTGGGGTAATTCACCCCTCCACTTT | CASSEDWGNSPLHF
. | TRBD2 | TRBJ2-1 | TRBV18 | TGTGCCAGCTCACCACAAAAAATAGCGGGGGACAATGAGCAGTTCTTC | CASSPQKIAGDNEQFF
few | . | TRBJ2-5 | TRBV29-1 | TGCAGCGTCGCGGGACCCGAGGAGACCCAGTACTTC | CSVAGPEETQYF
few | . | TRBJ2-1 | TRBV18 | TGTGCCAGCTCACCTTCTAGGGCCTTGTCTACGGGCCCTTCCTACAATGAGCAGTTCTTC | CASSPSRALSTGPSYNEQFF
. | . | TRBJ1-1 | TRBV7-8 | TGTGCCAGCAGCTTAGAAATTAGAGGCACCGAAGCTTTCTTT | CASSLEIRGTEAFF
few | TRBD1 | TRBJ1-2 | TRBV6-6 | TGTGCCAGCACCGGACAGGGAAATGGCTACACCTTC | CASTGQGNGYTF
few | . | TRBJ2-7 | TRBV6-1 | TGTGCCAGCAGTGGTCAGGGGAACGAGCAGTACTTC | CASSGQGNEQYF
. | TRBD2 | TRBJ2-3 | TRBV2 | TGTGCCAGCGCCGTAAGCGGGAGGGCCGGAGATACGCAGTATTTT | CASAVSGRAGDTQYF
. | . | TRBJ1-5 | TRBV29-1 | TGCAGCGTTGAAGTAGGGATCAATCAGCCCCAGCATTTT | CSVEVGINQPQHF
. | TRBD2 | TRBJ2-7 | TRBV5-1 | TGCGCCAGCAGCTTTACTAGCGGGAGCAACTACGAGCAGTACTTC | CASSFTSGSNYEQYF
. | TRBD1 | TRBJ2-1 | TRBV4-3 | TGCGCCAGCAGCCAAGATCGGACAGGCTTTAGAGAGCAGTTCTTC | CASSQDRTGFREQFF
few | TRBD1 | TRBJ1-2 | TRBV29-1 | TGCAGCGTTGAGACAGGGGGAAACTATGGCTACACCTTC | CSVETGGNYGYTF